The sequence of this T cell receptor (beta chain) was determined in a study of shared clonotypes between healthy human individuals. Trimming pared 0 bases from V and 2 bases from J, leaving 6 bases between. CDR3 length: 15 residues. Germline loops: CDR1 SGHRS, CDR2 YFSETQ. Clones were sequenced by immunoSEQ multiplex PCR, and TCRdb holds only the in-frame ones, with some missing. The sample carries roughly 1.5 million clones, nearly 99% recorded once. To note about this clone: Antigen unknown. Other DNA sequences in this specimen translate into the identical CDR3.

Findings and limits, study-wide: Memory subsets had estimated richness that was generally smaller than that of naive subsets.

The sequenced sample was naive CD4+ T cells sorted from blood. The sample's subset: CD45RA+ positively selected. The receptor comes from a man aged 30-40 years in good health. The V gene is TRBV5-1, the J gene TRBJ2-6; D not resolved. The DNA for the CDR3 is TGCGCCAGCAGCTTGGATAGGGCTGGGGCCAACGTCCTGACTTTC. Its protein is CASSLDRAGANVLTF. Variable domain in full (rest from reference TRBV5-1 and TRBJ2-6): KAGVTQTPRYLIKTRGQQVTLSCSPISGHRSVSWYQQTPGQGLQFLFEYFSETQRNKGNFPGRFSGRQFSNSRSEMNVSTLELGDSALYLCASSLDRAGANVLTFGAGSRLTVL.